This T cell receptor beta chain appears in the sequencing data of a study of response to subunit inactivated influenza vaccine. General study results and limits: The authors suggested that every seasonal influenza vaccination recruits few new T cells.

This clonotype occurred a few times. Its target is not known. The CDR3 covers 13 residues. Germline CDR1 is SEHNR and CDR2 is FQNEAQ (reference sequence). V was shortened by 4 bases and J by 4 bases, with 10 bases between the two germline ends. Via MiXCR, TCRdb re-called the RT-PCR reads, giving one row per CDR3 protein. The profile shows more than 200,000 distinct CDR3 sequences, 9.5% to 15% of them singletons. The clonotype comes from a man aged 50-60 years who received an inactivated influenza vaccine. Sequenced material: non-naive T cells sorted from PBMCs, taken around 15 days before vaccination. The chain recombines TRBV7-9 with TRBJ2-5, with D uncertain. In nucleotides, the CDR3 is TGTGCCAGCAGCTCCGGGCCTGGAGAGACCCAGTACTTC. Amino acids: CASSSGPGETQYF.